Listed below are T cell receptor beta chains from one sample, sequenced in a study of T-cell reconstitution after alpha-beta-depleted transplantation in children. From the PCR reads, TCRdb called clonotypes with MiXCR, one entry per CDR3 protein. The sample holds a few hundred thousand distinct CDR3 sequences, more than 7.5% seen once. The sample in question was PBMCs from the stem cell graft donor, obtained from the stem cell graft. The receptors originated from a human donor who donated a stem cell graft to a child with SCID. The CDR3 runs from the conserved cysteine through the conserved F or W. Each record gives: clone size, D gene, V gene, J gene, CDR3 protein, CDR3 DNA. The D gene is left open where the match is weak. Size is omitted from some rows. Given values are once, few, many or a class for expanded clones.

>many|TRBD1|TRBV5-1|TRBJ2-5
CASSTGQIQETQYF
TGCGCCAGCAGCACGGGACAGATACAAGAGACCCAGTACTTC
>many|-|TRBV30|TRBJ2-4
CAWSLTGNIQYF
TGTGCCTGGAGCCTCACGGGAAACATTCAGTACTTC
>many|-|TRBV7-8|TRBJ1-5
CASSLGPGTPGSAQHF
TGTGCCAGCAGCTTAGGTCCCGGGACACCGGGTTCGGCCCAGCATTTT
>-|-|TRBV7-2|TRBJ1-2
CASSLGSGPGYTF
TGTGCCAGCAGCTTAGGTTCCGGTCCTGGCTACACCTTC
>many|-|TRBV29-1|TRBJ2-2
CSVRRTGELFF
TGCAGCGTTCGTAGGACCGGGGAGCTGTTTTTT
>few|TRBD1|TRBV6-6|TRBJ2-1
CASSRQGTAEQFF
TGTGCCAGCAGTCGACAGGGCACAGCCGAGCAGTTCTTC
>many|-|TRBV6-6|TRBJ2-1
CASRLAGATYNEQFF
TGTGCCAGCCGGTTGGCGGGGGCTACCTACAATGAGCAGTTCTTC
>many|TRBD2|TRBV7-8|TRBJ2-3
CASSFPGGLAGSTDTQYF
TGTGCCAGCAGCTTCCCGGGTGGGCTAGCGGGGAGCACAGATACGCAGTATTTT
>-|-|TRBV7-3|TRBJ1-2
CASSPGLNSNYGYTF
TGTGCCAGCAGCCCCGGACTAAACTCTAACTATGGCTACACCTTC
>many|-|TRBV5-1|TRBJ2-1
CASSLVRVMDEQFF
TGCGCCAGCAGCTTAGTTCGAGTCATGGACGAGCAGTTCTTC
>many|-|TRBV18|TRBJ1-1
CASSPAKGLLNTEAFF
TGTGCCAGCTCACCGGCGAAAGGCCTTCTGAACACTGAAGCTTTCTTT
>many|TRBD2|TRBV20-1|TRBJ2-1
CSAISGAPHNEQFF
TGCAGTGCTATTAGCGGGGCCCCCCACAATGAGCAGTTCTTC
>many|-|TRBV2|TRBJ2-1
CASSKDRHNEQFF
TGTGCCAGCAGTAAAGACCGTCACAATGAGCAGTTCTTC
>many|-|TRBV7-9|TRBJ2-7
CASSLSVDEQYF
TGTGCCAGCAGCTTATCGGTAGACGAGCAGTACTTC
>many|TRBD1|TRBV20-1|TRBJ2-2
CSARDVGQRSTGELFF
TGCAGTGCTAGAGATGTGGGACAGAGAAGCACCGGGGAGCTGTTTTTT
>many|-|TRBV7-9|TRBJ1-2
CASSLSGGAGNTF
TGTGCCAGCAGCTTAAGCGGGGGCGCGGGAAACACCTTC
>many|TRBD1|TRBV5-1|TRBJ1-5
CASSPEGRGHQPQHF
TGCGCCAGCAGCCCGGAGGGCAGGGGGCATCAGCCCCAGCATTTT
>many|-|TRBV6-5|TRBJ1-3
CASSLLKRGKDSGNTIYF
TGTGCCAGCAGTTTACTTAAAAGGGGAAAAGACTCTGGAAACACCATATATTTT
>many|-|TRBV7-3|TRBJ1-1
CASSLTGGYTEAFF
TGTGCCAGCAGCTTGACAGGAGGGTACACTGAAGCTTTCTTT
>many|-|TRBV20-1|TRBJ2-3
CSARVEITDTQYF
TGCAGTGCTAGAGTGGAGATCACAGATACGCAGTATTTT
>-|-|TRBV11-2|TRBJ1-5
CASSLEAPYHSNQPQHF
TGTGCCAGCAGCTTAGAGGCACCCTACCATAGCAATCAGCCCCAGCATTTT
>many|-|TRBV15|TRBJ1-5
CATSSFLYSNQPQHF
TGTGCCACCAGCAGTTTTCTCTATAGCAATCAGCCCCAGCATTTT
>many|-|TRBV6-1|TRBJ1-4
CASSALQVLIF
TGTGCCAGCAGTGCATTACAGGTCCTGATTTTT
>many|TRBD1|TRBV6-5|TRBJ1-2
CASSIRDSLYGYTF
TGTGCCAGCAGTATCCGGGACAGCCTATATGGCTACACCTTC
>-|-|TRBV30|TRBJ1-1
CAWSLTGFEGAEAFF
TGTGCCTGGAGTTTAACAGGGTTTGAGGGCGCTGAAGCTTTCTTT
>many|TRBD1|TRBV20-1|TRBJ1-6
CSAGAGTGGLDNSPLHF
TGCAGTGCTGGAGCCGGGACAGGGGGATTGGATAATTCACCCCTCCACTTT
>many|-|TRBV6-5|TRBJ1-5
CASSYSGNGQPQHF
TGTGCCAGCAGTTACTCCGGGAACGGTCAGCCCCAGCATTTT
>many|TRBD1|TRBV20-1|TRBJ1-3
CSARTGSGNTIYF
TGCAGTGCTAGGACAGGGTCGGGAAACACCATATATTTT
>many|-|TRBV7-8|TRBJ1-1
CASSLEVAGYGNTEAFF
TGTGCCAGCAGCTTAGAGGTCGCTGGTTATGGGAACACTGAAGCTTTCTTT
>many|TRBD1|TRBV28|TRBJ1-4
CASRPTRQGAFFVSEKLFF
TGTGCCAGCAGACCCACCCGCCAGGGGGCATTTTTTGTATCGGAAAAACTGTTTTTT
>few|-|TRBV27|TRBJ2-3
CASSHYPSTDTQYF
TGTGCCAGCAGTCACTACCCAAGCACAGATACGCAGTATTTT
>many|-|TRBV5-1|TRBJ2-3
CASSLGDLRRTDTQYF
TGCGCCAGCAGCTTGGGGGACTTACGACGCACAGATACGCAGTATTTT
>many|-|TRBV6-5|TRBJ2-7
CASSYSLTGREQYF
TGTGCCAGCAGTTATTCCCTTACAGGGCGCGAGCAGTACTTC
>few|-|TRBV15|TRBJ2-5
CATSRDRGRSSATQYF
TGTGCCACCAGCAGAGACCGGGGCCGATCGTCAGCGACCCAGTACTTC
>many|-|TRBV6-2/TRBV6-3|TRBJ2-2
CASGPSRGNTGELFF
TGTGCCAGCGGACCCTCGCGGGGGAACACCGGGGAGCTGTTTTTT
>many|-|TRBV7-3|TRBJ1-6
CASSLGSVGSPLHF
TGTGCCAGCAGCTTAGGATCAGTTGGTTCACCCCTCCACTTT
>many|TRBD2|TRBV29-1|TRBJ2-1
CSVEEGLAFYNEQFF
TGCAGCGTTGAGGAGGGACTAGCCTTTTACAATGAGCAGTTCTTC
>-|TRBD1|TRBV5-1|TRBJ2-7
CPSSLGQGRTYEQYF
TGCCCCAGCAGCTTGGGACAGGGAAGGACCTACGAGCAGTACTTC
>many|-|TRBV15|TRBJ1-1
CATRRSGGRNTEAFF
TGTGCCACCAGACGCTCGGGGGGTCGGAACACTGAAGCTTTCTTT
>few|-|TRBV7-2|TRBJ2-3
CASSLELPGGEGDTQYF
TGTGCCAGCAGCTTAGAGCTCCCGGGGGGCGAAGGAGATACGCAGTATTTT
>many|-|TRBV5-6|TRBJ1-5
CASSMWDPGGNQPQHF
TGTGCCAGCAGCATGTGGGACCCAGGAGGCAATCAGCCCCAGCATTTT
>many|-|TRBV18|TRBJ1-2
CASSPPAGVYGYTF
TGTGCCAGCTCACCACCGGCAGGGGTCTATGGCTACACCTTC
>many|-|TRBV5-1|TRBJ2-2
CASGSDGWAGELFF
TGCGCCAGCGGCTCGGACGGTTGGGCCGGGGAGCTGTTTTTT
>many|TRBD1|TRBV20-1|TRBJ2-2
CSARKSGTGGAGELFF
TGCAGTGCTAGAAAATCCGGGACAGGGGGCGCCGGGGAGCTGTTTTTT
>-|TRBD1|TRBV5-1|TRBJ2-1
CASSPDRVYNEQFF
TGCGCCAGCAGCCCAGACAGGGTGTACAATGAGCAGTTCTTC
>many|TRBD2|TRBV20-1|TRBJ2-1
CSASSSGVPYNEQFF
TGCAGTGCTAGTTCTAGCGGGGTCCCCTACAATGAGCAGTTCTTC
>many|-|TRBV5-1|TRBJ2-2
CASSPQRTNTGELFF
TGCGCCAGCAGCCCACAGCGGACGAACACCGGGGAGCTGTTTTTT
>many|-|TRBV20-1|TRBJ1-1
CSARKGNTEAFF
TGCAGTGCTAGAAAGGGGAACACTGAAGCTTTCTTT
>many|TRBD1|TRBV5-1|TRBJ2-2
CASSLAPYPRTGEHTGELFF
TGCGCCAGCAGCTTGGCCCCCTATCCTAGGACAGGGGAGCACACCGGGGAGCTGTTTTTT
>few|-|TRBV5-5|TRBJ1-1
CASSFLGGGAEAFF
TGTGCCAGCAGCTTCCTCGGGGGGGGGGCTGAAGCTTTCTTT
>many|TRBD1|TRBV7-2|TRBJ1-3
CASSRDRGGNTIYF
TGTGCCAGCAGCCGGGACAGGGGAGGAAACACCATATATTTT
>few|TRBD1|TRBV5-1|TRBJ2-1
CASSLSRGLNEQFF
TGCGCCAGCAGCTTGTCCAGGGGGCTGAATGAGCAGTTCTTC
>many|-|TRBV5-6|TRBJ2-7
CASSPGRLYEQYF
TGTGCCAGCAGCCCCGGACGGCTATACGAGCAGTACTTC
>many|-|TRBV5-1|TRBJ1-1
CASSSFYRDRDTEAFF
TGCGCCAGCAGCTCATTCTACAGGGATAGGGACACTGAAGCTTTCTTT